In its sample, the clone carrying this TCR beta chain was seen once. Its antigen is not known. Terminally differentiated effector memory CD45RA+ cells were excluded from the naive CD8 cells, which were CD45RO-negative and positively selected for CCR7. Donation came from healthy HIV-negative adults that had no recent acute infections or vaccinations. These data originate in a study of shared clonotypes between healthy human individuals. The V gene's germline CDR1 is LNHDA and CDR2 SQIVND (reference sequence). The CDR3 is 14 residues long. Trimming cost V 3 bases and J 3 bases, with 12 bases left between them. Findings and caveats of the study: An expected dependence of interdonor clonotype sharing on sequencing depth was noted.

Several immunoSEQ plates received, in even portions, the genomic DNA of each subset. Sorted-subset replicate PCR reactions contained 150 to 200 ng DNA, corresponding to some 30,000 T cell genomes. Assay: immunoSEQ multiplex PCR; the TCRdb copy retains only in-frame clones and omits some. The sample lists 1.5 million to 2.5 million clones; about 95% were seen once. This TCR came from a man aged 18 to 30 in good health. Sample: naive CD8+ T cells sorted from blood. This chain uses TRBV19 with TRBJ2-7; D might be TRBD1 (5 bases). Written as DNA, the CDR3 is TGTGCCAGTAGTATTGACAGTGAACTCTACGAGCAGTACTTC. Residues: CASSIDSELYEQYF.